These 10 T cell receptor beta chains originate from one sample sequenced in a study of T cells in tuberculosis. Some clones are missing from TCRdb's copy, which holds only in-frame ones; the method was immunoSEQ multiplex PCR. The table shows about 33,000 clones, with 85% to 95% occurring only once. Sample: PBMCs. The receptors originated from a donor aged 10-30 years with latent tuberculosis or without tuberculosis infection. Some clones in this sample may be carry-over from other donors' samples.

The CDR3 sequence: CASSEGTGETETQYF. CDR3 sequence (DNA): TGTGCCAGCAGTGAAGGAACAGGGGAAACAGAGACCCAGTACTTC. The rearrangement joins TRBV25-1 to TRBJ2-5; 7 positions agree with TRBD1. Germline CDR1 and CDR2: MGHDK and SYGVNS. The J segment lost 4 bases and the V segment lost 2 bases, leaving 7 bases of the junction unmatched. The CDR3 sequence is 15 residues long.

Written as DNA, the CDR3 is TGTGCCAGCAGCGCCAACAGGGACCGATACGAGCAGTACTTC. Its translation: CASSANRDRYEQYF. J is TRBJ2-7 and V is TRBV7-9; D is perhaps TRBD1 (6 bases). From germline, CDR1 is SEHNR and CDR2 FQNEAQ (reference sequence). The CDR3 loop spans 14 amino acids. The V gene lost 5 bases and the J gene lost 4 bases, with 15 bases spanning the gap.

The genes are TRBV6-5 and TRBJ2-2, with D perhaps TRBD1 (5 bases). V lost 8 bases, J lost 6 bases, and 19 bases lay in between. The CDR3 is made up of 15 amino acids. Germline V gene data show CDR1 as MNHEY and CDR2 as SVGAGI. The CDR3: CASSQGLAPAGELFF. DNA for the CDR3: TGTGCCAGCTCCCAGGGCCTCGCGCCGGCCGGGGAGCTGTTTTTT.

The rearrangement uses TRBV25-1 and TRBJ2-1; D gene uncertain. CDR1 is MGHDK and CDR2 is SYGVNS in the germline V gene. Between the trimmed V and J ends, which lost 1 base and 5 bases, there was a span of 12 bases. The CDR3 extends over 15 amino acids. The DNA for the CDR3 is TGTGCCAGCAGTGAATTAAACTTTGCCCACAATGAGCAGTTCTTC. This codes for CASSELNFAHNEQFF.

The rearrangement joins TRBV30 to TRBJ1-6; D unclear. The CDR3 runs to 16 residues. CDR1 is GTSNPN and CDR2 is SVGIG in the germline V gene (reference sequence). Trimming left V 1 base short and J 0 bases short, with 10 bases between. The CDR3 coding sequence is TGTGCCTGGAGTGAACTGAGCGGCTCCTATAATTCACCCCTCCACTTT. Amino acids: CAWSELSGSYNSPLHF.

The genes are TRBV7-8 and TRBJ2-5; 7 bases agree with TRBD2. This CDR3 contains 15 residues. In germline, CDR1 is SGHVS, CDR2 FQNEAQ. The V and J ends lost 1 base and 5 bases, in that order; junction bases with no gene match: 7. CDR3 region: CASSLDGGGRETQYF. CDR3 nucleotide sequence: TGTGCCAGCAGCTTAGATGGGGGGGGTAGGGAGACCCAGTACTTC.

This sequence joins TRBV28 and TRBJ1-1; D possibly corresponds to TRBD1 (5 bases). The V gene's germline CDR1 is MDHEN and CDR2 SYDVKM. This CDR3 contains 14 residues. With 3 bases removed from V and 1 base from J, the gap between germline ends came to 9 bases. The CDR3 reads CASSFLGQNTEAFF. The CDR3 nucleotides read TGTGCCAGCAGTTTCTTGGGGCAGAACACTGAAGCTTTCTTT. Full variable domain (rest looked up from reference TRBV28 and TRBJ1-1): DVKVTQSSRYLVKRTGEKVFLECVQDMDHENMFWYRQDPGLGLRLIYFSYDVKMKEKGDIPEGYSVSREKKERFSLILESASTNQTSMYLCASSFLGQNTEAFFGQGTRLTVV.

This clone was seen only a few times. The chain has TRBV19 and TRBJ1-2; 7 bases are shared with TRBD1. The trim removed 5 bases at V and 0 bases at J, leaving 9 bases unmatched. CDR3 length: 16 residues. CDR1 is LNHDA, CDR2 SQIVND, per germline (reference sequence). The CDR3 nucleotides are TGTGCCAGTAGTGCCATTGTGACAGGGCCTAACTATGGCTACACCTTC. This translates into CASSAIVTGPNYGYTF.

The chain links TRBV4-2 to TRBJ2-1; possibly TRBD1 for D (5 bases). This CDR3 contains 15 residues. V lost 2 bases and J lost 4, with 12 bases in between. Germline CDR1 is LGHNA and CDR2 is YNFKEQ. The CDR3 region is CASSQSDTNYNEQFF. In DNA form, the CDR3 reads TGTGCCAGCAGCCAATCGGACACCAATTACAATGAGCAGTTCTTC.

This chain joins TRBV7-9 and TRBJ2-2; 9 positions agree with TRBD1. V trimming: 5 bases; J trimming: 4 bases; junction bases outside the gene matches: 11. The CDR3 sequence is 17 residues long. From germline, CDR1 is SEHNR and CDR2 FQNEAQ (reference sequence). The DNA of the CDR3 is TGTGCCAGCAGCGCTGGGACAGGGCTGTTGGGCACCGGGGAGCTGTTTTTT. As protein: CASSAGTGLLGTGELFF.